This T cell receptor (beta chain) was found in a study of T cells in Graves' hyperthyroidism and ophthalmopathy. Ten or more counts support this clonotype. Amplification of TCR beta CDR3 regions was performed using RNA transcripts as template. A set of HTBI primers served as the primers for a first-round RT-PCR of the TCR CDR3. TCRdb re-analysed the multiplex PCR reads in MiXCR, keeping a single row per CDR3 protein. The table lists fewer than 350,000 distinct CDR3 sequences, more than 10% of them singletons. Patients were excluded for uncontrolled infection, other autoimmune disease, pregnancy or lactation. This blood was taken when hyperthyroidism was first diagnosed, before any ophthalmopathy symptoms existed. The authors took PBMCs from 10 ml fresh peripheral blood. The sequencing input was blood. This clonotype originated in a woman aged 25 to 39 with Graves' hyperthyroidism that later progressed to Graves' ophthalmopathy.

Here the CDR3 DNA reads TGTGCCAGCAACAGGGACACCGCTATCGCCGAGCAGTACTTC. Encoded protein: CASNRDTAIAEQYF. This chain joins TRBV7-9 and TRBJ2-7; possibly TRBD1 for D (6 bases). Germline V gene data show CDR1 as SEHNR and CDR2 as FQNEAQ (reference sequence). The length of the CDR3 is 14 residues. V was shortened by 7 bases and J by 6 bases, with 19 bases between the two germline ends.